This TCR beta chain was documented in a study of CD8+ T cells in alopecia areata. Study-level results: Sequence data from scalp samples additionally include resident alphabeta T cells of normal skin.

This sample's treatment: oral pan-JAK inhibitor, 5-10 mg twice daily. Points on this clone: The antigen is unknown.

CDR3 length equals 14 residues. Trimming removed 4 bases at V and 1 base at J, with 10 bases between. The germline gives CDR1 MNHEY, CDR2 SVGAGI. Isolated RNA was reverse transcribed into cDNA used as the sequencing template. Profiled with immunoSEQ multiplex PCR; TCRdb holds only in-frame clones, not every one. The sample lists some 160,000 clones, roughly two thirds seen once, with approximately 0.91% in the top ten. This chain connects TRBV6-5 to TRBJ1-1, with a tentative D call TRBD1 (5 bases). This specimen consisted of CD4+ T cells sorted from blood, obtained at week 4, from a patient treated with tofacitinib. The sequence was obtained from a human donor with alopecia areata. CDR3 coding DNA: TGTGCCAGCAGTTTGGGACCGGCGAACACTGAAGCTTTCTTT. Amino acids: CASSLGPANTEAFF.